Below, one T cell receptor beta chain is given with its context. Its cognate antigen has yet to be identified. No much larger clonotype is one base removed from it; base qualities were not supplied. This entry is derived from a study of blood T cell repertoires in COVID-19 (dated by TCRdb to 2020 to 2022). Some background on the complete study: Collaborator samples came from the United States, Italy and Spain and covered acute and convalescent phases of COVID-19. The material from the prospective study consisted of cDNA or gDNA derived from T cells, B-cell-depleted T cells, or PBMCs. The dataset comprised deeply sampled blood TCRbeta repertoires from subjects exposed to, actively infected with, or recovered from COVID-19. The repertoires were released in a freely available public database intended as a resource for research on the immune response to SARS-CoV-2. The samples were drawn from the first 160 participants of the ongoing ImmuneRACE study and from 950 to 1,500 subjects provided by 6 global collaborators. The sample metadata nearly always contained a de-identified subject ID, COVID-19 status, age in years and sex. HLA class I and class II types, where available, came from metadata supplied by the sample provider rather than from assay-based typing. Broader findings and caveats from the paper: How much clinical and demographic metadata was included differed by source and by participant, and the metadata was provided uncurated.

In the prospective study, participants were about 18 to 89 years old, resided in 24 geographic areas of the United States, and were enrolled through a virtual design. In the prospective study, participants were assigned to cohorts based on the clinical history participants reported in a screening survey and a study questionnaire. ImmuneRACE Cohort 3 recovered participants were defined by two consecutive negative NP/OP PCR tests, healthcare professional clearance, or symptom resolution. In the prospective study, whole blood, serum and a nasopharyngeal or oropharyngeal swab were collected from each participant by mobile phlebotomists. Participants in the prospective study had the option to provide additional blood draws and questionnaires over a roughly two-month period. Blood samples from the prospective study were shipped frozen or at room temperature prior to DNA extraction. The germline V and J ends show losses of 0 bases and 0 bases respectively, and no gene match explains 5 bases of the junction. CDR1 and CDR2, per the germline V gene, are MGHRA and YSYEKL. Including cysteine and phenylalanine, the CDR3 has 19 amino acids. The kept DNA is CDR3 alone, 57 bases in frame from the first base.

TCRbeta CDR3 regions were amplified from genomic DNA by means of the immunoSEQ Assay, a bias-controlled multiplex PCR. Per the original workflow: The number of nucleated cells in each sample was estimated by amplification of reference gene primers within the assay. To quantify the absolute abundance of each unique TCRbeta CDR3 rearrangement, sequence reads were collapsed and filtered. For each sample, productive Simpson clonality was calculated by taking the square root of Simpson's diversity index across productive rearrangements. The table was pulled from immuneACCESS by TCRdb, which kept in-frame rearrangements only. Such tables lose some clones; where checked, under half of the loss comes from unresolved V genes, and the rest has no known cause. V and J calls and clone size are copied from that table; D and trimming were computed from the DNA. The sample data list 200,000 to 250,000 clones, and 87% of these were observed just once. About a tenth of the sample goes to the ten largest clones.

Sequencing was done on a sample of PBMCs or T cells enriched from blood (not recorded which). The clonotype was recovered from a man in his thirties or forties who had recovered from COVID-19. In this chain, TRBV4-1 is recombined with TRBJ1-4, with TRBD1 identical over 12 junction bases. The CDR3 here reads CASSQDPGTGGTTNEKLFF. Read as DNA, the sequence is TGCGCCAGCAGCCAAGATCCCGGGACAGGGGGCACAACTAATGAAAAACTGTTTTTT.